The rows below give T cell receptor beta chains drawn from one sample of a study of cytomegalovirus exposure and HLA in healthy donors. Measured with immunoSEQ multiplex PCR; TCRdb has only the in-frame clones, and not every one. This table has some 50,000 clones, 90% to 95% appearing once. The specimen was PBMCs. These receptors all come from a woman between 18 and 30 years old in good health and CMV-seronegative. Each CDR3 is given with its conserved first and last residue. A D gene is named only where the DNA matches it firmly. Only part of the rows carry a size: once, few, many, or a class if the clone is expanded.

CDR3nt: TGTGCCAGTAGTATCGCGGGGGGCTCCTACAATGAGCAGTTCTTC
CDR3aa: CASSIAGGSYNEQFF
j_gene: TRBJ2-1
d_gene: TRBD2
v_gene: TRBV19
abundance: .

CDR3nt: TGTGCCAGCAGCTCGAGGACAGGGCGGGGCATGAACACTGAAGCTTTCTTT
CDR3aa: CASSSRTGRGMNTEAFF
j_gene: TRBJ1-1
d_gene: TRBD1
v_gene: TRBV7-2
abundance: .

CDR3nt: TGTGCCAGCAGGGGGCCAGGGGGCTTGGAGACCCAGTACTTC
CDR3aa: CASRGPGGLETQYF
j_gene: TRBJ2-5
d_gene: TRBD1
v_gene: TRBV2
abundance: .

CDR3nt: TGTGCCAGCAGCTCTTTTATCTCTGGAAACACCATATATTTT
CDR3aa: CASSSFISGNTIYF
j_gene: TRBJ1-3
d_gene: .
v_gene: TRBV11-3
abundance: .

CDR3nt: TGTGCCAGCAGTTTTCCCGGGGCTGGAAACACCATATATTTT
CDR3aa: CASSFPGAGNTIYF
j_gene: TRBJ1-3
d_gene: .
v_gene: TRBV6-5
abundance: .

CDR3nt: TGTGCCAGCAGTGATAAAATAAATTTGGGGGCAACCACTGAAGCTTTCTTT
CDR3aa: CASSDKINLGATTEAFF
j_gene: TRBJ1-1
d_gene: .
v_gene: TRBV6-1
abundance: .

CDR3nt: TGTGCCAGCAGTGAAGAGTACAGGAACACTGAAGCTTTCTTT
CDR3aa: CASSEEYRNTEAFF
j_gene: TRBJ1-1
d_gene: .
v_gene: TRBV2
abundance: .

CDR3nt: TGTGCCAGCAGCCCCACCGGGACTAGGGGCACAGATACGCAGTATTTT
CDR3aa: CASSPTGTRGTDTQYF
j_gene: TRBJ2-3
d_gene: TRBD2
v_gene: TRBV9
abundance: once

CDR3nt: TGTGCCAGCAGTGCGAAGCCGGGACTAGCGGGGGGACAAGAGACCCAGTACTTC
CDR3aa: CASSAKPGLAGGQETQYF
j_gene: TRBJ2-5
d_gene: TRBD2
v_gene: TRBV27
abundance: .

CDR3nt: TGTGCCAGCACTTTACTACAGGGGTCAAACTATGGCTACACCTTC
CDR3aa: CASTLLQGSNYGYTF
j_gene: TRBJ1-2
d_gene: TRBD1
v_gene: TRBV6-6
abundance: .

CDR3nt: TGCGCCAGCAGCCAAGGGACGACTAGCGGGAGTTTCGCAGATACGCAGTATTTT
CDR3aa: CASSQGTTSGSFADTQYF
j_gene: TRBJ2-3
d_gene: TRBD2
v_gene: TRBV4-3
abundance: .

CDR3nt: TGTGCCAGCAGCTTAGCGGGCCAGGGGGCTGAAAAACTGTTTTTT
CDR3aa: CASSLAGQGAEKLFF
j_gene: TRBJ1-4
d_gene: TRBD1
v_gene: TRBV7-9
abundance: .